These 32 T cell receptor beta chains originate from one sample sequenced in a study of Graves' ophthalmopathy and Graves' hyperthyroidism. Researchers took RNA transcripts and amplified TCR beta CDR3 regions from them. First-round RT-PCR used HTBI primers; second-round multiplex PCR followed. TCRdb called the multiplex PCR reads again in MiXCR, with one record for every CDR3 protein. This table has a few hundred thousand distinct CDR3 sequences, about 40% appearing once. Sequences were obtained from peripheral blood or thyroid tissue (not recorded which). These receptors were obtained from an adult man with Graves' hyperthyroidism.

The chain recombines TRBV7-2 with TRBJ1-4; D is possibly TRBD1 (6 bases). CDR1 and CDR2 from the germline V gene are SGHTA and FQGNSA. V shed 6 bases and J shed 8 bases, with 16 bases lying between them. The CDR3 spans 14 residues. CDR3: CASSSAGVGEKLFF. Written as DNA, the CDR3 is TGTGCCAGCAGTTCCGCAGGGGTTGGGGAAAAACTGTTTTTT.

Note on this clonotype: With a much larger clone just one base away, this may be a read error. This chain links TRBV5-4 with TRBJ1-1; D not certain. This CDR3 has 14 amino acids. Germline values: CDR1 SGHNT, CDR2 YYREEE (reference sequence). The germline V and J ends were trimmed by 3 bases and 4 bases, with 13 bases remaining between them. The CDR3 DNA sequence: TGTGCCAGCAGCTCCCTGACCGTAGGCACTGAAGCTTTCTTT. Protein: CASSSLTVGTEAFF.

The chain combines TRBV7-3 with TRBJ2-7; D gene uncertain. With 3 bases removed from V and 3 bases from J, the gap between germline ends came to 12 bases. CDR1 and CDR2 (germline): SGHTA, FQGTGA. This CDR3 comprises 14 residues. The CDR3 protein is CASSLVGRIYEQYF. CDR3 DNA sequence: TGTGCCAGCAGCTTGGTCGGACGGATCTACGAGCAGTACTTC.

As DNA, the CDR3 is TGTGCCACCAGTCCCCTAGCGGGAGTGGGGAATGAGCAGTTCTTC. It translates to CATSPLAGVGNEQFF. This chain uses TRBV24-1 with TRBJ2-7, with 10 positions matching TRBD2. The J call may be incorrect, as the DNA end agrees better with TRBJ2-1. The CDR3 has 15 amino acids. Germline CDR1 KGHDR, CDR2 SFDVKD.

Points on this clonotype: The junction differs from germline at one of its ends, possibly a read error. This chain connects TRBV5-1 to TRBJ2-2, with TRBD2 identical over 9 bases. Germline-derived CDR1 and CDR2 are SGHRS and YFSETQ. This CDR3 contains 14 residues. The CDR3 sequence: CASNLAGSTGELLF. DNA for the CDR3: TGCGCCAGCAATCTAGCGGGGAGCACCGGGGAGCTGCTTTTT.

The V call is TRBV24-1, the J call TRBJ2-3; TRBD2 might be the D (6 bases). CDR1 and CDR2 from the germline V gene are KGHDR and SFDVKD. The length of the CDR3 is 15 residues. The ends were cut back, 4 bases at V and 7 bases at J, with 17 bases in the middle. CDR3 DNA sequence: TGTGCCACCAGTGAGGCGGGAAGCAAGGGAAATACGCAGTATTTT. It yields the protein CATSEAGSKGNTQYF.

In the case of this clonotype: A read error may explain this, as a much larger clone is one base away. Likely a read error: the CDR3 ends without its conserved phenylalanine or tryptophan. The CDR3 DNA reads as TGTGCCATCAGTGGGGGAGATACGCAGTATCTT. It encodes CAISGGDTQYL. V gene TRBV10-3 combines with J gene TRBJ2-3, with D uncertain. Trimming pared 4 bases from V and 5 bases from J, leaving 4 bases between. CDR1 and CDR2 (germline): ENHRY, SYGVKD. The CDR3 runs to 11 residues.

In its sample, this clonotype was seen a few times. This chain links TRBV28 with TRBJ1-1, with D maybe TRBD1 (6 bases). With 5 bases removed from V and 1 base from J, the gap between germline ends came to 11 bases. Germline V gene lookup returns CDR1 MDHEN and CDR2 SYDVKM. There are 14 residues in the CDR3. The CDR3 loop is CASSPPGQNTEAFF. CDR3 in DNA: TGTGCCAGCAGTCCCCCGGGACAGAACACTGAAGCTTTCTTT.

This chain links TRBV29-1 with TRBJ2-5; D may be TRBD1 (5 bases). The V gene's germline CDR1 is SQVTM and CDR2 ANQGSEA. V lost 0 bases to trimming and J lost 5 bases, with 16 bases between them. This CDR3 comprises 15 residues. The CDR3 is CSVEDGQGGRETQYF. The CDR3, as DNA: TGCAGCGTTGAAGATGGGCAGGGTGGTAGGGAGACCCAGTACTTC.

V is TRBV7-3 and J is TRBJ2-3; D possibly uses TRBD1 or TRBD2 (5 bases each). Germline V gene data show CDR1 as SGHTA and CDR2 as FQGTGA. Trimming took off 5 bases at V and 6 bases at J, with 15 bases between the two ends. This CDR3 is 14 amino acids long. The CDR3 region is CASSLRGQADTQYF. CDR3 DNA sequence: TGTGCCAGCAGCCTCCGGGGCCAAGCGGATACGCAGTATTTT.

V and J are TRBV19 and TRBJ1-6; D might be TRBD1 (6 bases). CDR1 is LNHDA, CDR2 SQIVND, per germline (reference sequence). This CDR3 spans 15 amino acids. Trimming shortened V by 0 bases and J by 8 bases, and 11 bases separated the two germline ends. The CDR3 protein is CASSIEGARDSPLHF. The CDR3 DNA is TGTGCCAGTAGTATAGAGGGGGCTCGGGATTCACCCCTCCACTTT.

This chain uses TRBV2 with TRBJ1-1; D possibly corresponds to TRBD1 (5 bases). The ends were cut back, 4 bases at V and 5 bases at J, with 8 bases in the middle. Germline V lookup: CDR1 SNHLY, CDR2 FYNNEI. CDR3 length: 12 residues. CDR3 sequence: CASSGRVTEAFF. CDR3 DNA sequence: TGTGCCAGCAGTGGCAGGGTTACTGAAGCTTTCTTT.

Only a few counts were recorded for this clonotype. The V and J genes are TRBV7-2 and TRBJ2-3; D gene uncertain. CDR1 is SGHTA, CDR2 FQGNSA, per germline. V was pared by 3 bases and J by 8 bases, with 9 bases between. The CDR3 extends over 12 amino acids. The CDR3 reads CASSLGGVTQYF. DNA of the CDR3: TGTGCCAGCAGCTTGGGTGGGGTTACGCAGTATTTT.

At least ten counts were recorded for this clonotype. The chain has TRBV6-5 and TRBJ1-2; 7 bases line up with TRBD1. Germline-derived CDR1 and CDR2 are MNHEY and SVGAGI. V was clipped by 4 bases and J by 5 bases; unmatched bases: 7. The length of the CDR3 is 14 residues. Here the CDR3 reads CASSWAGGSYGYTF. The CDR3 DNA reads TGTGCCAGCAGTTGGGCAGGGGGGTCATATGGCTACACCTTC.

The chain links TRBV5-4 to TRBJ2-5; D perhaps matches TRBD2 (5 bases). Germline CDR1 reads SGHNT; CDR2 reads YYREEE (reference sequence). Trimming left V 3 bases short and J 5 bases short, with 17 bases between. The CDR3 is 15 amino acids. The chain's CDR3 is CASSSPVGEQETQYF. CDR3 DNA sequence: TGTGCCAGCAGCTCGCCGGTTGGGGAGCAGGAGACCCAGTACTTC.

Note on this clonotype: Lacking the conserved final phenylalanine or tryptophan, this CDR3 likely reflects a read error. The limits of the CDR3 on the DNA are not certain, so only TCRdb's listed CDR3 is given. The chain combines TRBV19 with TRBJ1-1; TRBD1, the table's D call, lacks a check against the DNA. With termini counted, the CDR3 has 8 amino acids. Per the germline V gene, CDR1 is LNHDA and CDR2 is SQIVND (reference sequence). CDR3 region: CASSPGLS.

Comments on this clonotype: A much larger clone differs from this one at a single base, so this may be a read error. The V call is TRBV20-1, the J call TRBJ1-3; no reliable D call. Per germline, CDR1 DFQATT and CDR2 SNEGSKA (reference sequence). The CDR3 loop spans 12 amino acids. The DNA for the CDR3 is TGCTGTGCAGCTAGCTCTGGAAACACCATATATTTT. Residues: CCAASSGNTIYF.

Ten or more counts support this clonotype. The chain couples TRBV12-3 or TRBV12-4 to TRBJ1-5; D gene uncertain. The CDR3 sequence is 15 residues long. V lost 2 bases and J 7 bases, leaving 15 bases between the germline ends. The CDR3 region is CASSLRFGRAQPQHF. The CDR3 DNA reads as TGTGCCAGCAGTTTAAGGTTTGGTAGGGCGCAGCCCCAGCATTTT.

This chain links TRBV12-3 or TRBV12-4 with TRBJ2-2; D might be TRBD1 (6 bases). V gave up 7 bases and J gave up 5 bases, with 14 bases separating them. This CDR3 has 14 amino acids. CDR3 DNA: TGTGCCAGCACCCGATCAGGGGTTACCGGGGAGCTGTTTTTT. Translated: CASTRSGVTGELFF.

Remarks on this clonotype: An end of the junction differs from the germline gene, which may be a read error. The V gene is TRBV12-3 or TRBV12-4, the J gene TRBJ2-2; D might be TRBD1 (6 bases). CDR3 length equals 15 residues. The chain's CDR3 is CASRKGTLNTGEPFF. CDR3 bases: TGTGCCAGCAGAAAAGGGACACTGAACACCGGGGAGCCGTTTTTT.

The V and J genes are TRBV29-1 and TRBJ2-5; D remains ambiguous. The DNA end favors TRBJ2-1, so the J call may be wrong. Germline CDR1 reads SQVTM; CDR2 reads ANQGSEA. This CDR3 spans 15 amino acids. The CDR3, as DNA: TGCAGCGTTGAAGGTGACGGCCGATCCTACAATGAGCAGTTCTTC. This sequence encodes CSVEGDGRSYNEQFF.

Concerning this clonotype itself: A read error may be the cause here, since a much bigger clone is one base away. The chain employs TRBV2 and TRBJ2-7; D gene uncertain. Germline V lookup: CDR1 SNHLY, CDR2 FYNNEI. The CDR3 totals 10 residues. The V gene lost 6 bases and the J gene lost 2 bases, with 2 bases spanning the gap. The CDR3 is CASRPYEQYF. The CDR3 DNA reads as TGTGCCAGCAGACCCTACGAGCAGTACTTC.

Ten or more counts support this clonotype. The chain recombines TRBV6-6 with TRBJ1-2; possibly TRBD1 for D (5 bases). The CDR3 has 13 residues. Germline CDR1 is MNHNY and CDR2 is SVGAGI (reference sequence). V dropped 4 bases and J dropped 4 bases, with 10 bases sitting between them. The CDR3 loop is CASSSGAGYGYTF. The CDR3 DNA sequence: TGTGCCAGCAGTTCTGGGGCGGGCTATGGCTACACCTTC.

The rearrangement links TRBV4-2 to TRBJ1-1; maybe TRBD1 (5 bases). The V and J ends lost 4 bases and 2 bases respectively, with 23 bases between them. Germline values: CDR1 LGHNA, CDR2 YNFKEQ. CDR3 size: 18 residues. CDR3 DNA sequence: TGTGCCAGCAGCCCTCGTTTCGGGGCCGCTGTGGTAAACACTGAAGCTTTCTTT. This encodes CASSPRFGAAVVNTEAFF.

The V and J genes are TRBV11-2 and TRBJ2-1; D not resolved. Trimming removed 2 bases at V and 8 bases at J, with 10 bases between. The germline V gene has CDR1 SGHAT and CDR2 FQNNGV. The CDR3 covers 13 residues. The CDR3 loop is CASSLRLMDEQFF. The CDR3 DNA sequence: TGTGCCAGCAGCTTAAGACTTATGGATGAGCAGTTCTTC. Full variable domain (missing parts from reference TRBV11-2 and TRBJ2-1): EAGVAQSPRYKIIEKRQSVAFWCNPISGHATLYWYQQILGQGPKLLIQFQNNGVVDDSQLPKDRFSAERLKGVDSTLKIQPAKLEDSAVYLCASSLRLMDEQFFGPGTRLTVL.

CDR3 coding DNA: TGCAGCGTTGTCGGGGGGACGGTGTATGGCTACACCTTC. As protein: CSVVGGTVYGYTF. V usage is TRBV29-1 and J usage is TRBJ1-2; possible D gene TRBD1, 5 bases. Germline CDR1 SQVTM, CDR2 ANQGSEA. The V end lost 4 bases, the J end lost 5 bases, and 14 bases lay between the germline ends. There are 13 residues in the CDR3.

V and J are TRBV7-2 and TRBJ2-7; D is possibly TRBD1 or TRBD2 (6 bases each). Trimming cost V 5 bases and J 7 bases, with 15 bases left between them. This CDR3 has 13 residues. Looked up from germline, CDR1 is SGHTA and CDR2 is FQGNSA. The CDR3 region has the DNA TGTGCCAGCAGCGGATTCAAGGGGGGAGAGCAGTACTTC. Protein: CASSGFKGGEQYF.

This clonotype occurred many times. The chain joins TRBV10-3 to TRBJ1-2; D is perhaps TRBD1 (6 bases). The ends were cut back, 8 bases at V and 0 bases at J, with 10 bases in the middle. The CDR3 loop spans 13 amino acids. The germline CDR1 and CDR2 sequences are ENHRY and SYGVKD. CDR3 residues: CAIFGGANYGYTF. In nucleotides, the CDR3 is TGTGCCATCTTTGGGGGCGCTAACTATGGCTACACCTTC.

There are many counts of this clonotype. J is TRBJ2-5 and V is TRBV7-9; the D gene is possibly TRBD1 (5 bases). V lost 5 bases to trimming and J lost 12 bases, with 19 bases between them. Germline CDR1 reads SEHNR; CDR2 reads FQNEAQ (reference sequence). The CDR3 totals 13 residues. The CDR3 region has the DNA TGTGCCAGCAGCCCCTACCAGCAGGGCACCGAGTACTTC. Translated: CASSPYQQGTEYF.

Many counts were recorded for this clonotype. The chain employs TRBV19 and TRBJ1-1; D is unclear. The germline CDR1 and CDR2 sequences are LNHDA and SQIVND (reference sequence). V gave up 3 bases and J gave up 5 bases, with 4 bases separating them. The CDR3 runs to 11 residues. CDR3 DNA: TGTGCCAGTAGTATTTGGACTGAAGCTTTCTTT. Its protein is CASSIWTEAFF.

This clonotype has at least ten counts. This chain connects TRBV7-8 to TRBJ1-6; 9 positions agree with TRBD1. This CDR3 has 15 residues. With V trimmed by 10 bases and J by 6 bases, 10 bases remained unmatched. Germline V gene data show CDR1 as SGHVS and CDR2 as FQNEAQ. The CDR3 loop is CATERDRAFNSPLHF. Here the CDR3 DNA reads TGTGCCACAGAACGGGACAGGGCTTTTAATTCACCCCTCCACTTT.

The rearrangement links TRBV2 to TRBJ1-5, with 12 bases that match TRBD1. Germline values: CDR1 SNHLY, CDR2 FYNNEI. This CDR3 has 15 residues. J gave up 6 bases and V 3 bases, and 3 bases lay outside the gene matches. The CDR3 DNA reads TGTGCCAGCAGTGAGGGGACAGGGGGCCTTCAGCCCCAGCATTTT. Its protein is CASSEGTGGLQPQHF.